This TCR beta chain comes out of a study of CD8 T cell repertoires and HIV-1 epitope variants. In the study overall: Twenty-five autologous and known Gag and Nef epitope variant peptides each stimulated T cells separately. Overall study results and limits: Of 9 or 10 antigen-specific beta clonotypes, six appeared to cross-react with escape variants. Only beta chains were identified, marking proliferation to antigen, not function.

CDR3 length: 13 residues. The V end lost 0 bases, the J end lost 6 bases, and 9 bases lay between the germline ends. Germline V gene data show CDR1 as SGDLS and CDR2 as YYNGEE. Using immunoSEQ multiplex PCR, the repertoire was profiled, and TCRdb retains in-frame clones only, with some absent. The sample shows roughly 100,000 clones, 74% of them seen only once. This clone was seen only once. Its antigen is not identified. Sequences were obtained from uncultured baseline CD8+ T cells from peripheral blood mononuclear cells (PBMCs). This clonotype originated in a male donor with HIV. The chain uses TRBV9 and TRBJ1-1; D uncertain. As DNA, the CDR3 is TGTGCCAGCAGCGTAGGAAGGGATGCTGAAGCTTTCTTT. Amino acids: CASSVGRDAEAFF.